These 6 T cell receptor beta chains share one sample of origin, sequenced in a study of blood T cells in healthy people across ages. Sample-barcoded 5' priming and a J-beta primer mix drove a second PCR of 7 to 11 cycles. TCRdb used MiXCR to reprocess the 5' RACE reads, holding one entry per CDR3 protein. The data show around 600,000 distinct CDR3 sequences, around half seen once. The material sequenced was blood. These receptors were taken from a man at least 80 years old in good health.

This clonotype was recorded a few times. The chain carries TRBV11-2 and TRBJ2-7; no clear D gene. In germline, CDR1 is SGHAT, CDR2 FQNNGV. The CDR3 is made up of 16 amino acids. Between the trimmed V and J ends, which lost 0 bases and 3 bases, there was a span of 15 bases. CDR3 in DNA: TGTGCCAGCAGCTTAGATTCTTTACAGACTTACTACGAGCAGTACTTC. Protein: CASSLDSLQTYYEQYF.

As concerns this clonotype: Given a much more abundant clone one base away, this may be a read error. The J gene is TRBJ1-2, the V gene TRBV6-6; D call uncertain. Per the germline V gene, CDR1 is MNHNY and CDR2 is SVGAGI (reference sequence). The CDR3 has 11 residues. Trimming cost V 8 bases and J 7 bases, with 11 bases left between them. CDR3 DNA sequence: TGTGCCAGCGGTATGGACTCTGGCTACACCTTC. The encoded protein is CASGMDSGYTF.

Comment on this clonotype: Compared with germline, one end of the junction differs, possibly owing to a read error. This chain uses TRBV6-2 or TRBV6-3 with TRBJ2-1; D is possibly TRBD1 (5 bases). Germline-derived CDR1 and CDR2 are MNHEY and SVGEGT. The CDR3 has 14 residues. The CDR3 here is CASSDSGHYNEQFF. CDR3 in DNA: TGTGCCAGCAGTGACTCTGGACATTACAATGAGCAGTTCTTC.

About this clonotype itself: Sequence at one end of the junction differs from germline and may be a read error. V and J are TRBV7-2 and TRBJ2-3; 7 nucleotides match TRBD2. In germline, CDR1 is SGHTA, CDR2 FQGNSA. The CDR3 runs to 17 residues. CDR3 coding DNA: TGTGCCAGCAGCTTAGGGGGGAGGGTTACTAGCACAGATGCGCAGTATTTT. Residues: CASSLGGRVTSTDAQYF.

This clonotype was seen repeatedly, ten times or more. The chain joins TRBV6-6 to TRBJ2-7, with a tentative D call TRBD2 (5 bases). CDR3 length equals 14 residues. Germline V lookup: CDR1 MNHNY, CDR2 SVGAGI (reference sequence). The V and J ends lost 6 bases and 2 bases respectively, with 14 bases between them. The CDR3, as DNA: TGTGCCAGCAGCACCCCAGACGGGGCCTACGAGCAGTACTTC. It translates to CASSTPDGAYEQYF.

As for this clonotype: Germline is not matched at one junction end, which may reflect a read error. The chain employs TRBV11-2 and TRBJ2-7; D unclear. CDR3 length equals 14 residues. Per germline, CDR1 SGHAT and CDR2 FQNNGV. The CDR3 region is CASTLTLDSYEQYF. The CDR3 DNA is TGTGCCAGCACCTTAACCCTAGACTCCTACGAGCAGTACTTC.